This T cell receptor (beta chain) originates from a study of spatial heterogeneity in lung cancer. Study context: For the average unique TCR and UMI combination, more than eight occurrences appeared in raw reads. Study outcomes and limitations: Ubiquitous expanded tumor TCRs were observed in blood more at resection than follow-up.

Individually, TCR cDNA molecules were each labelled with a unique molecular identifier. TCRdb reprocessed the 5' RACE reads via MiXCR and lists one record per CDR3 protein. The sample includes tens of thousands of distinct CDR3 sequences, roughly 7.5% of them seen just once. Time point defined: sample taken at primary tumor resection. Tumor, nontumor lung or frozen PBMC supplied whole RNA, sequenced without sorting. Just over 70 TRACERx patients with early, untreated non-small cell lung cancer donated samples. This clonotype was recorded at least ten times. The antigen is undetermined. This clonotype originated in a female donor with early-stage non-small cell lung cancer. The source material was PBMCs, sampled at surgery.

Here the CDR3 reads CASSLLSISGSPLHF. The CDR3 coding sequence is TGTGCCAGCAGTTTATTGTCAATCAGTGGTTCACCCCTCCACTTT. The genes are TRBV27 and TRBJ1-6; no clear D gene. V was pared by 1 base and J by 9 bases, with 13 bases between. The length of the CDR3 is 15 residues. From germline, CDR1 is MNHEY and CDR2 SMNVEV (reference sequence).